The T cell receptor (beta chain) under discussion was sequenced for a study of cytomegalovirus exposure and HLA in healthy donors. Libraries were prepared by immunoSEQ multiplex PCR; TCRdb keeps only in-frame clonotypes and omits some of them. The data show 150,000 to 200,000 clones, around 85% seen once. Trimming shortened V by 0 bases and J by 6 bases, and 12 bases separated the two germline ends. The germline gives CDR1 LNHNV, CDR2 YYDKDF (reference sequence). CDR3 length: 14 amino acids. The clonotype comes from a woman aged 25 to 39 in good health and CMV-seronegative. The V and J genes are TRBV15 and TRBJ2-7; D may be TRBD1 or TRBD2 (6 bases each). The sample taken for sequencing was PBMCs. CDR3: CATSRDEGGREQYF. CDR3 sequence (DNA): TGTGCCACCAGCAGAGATGAGGGGGGACGCGAGCAGTACTTC.